This is a list of T cell receptor beta chains from one sample in a study of persistence of HIV-infected CD4 T cells. Their recognized antigens are unknown. Clones were read by immunoSEQ multiplex PCR, and TCRdb kept only the in-frame ones, dropping some. The table includes 44,000 or so clones, approximately 91% detected once. This specimen was CD4+ T cells sorted from PBMCs after approximately 20-hour stimulation, taken from a patient who received antiretroviral therapy. The receptors here all came from an adult man with HIV who was CMV-seropositive. The CDR3 runs from the conserved cysteine through the conserved F or W. A D gene is named only where the DNA matches it firmly. The size field is filled for only some rows; it gives once, few, many or a size class.

cdr3_aa,cdr3_nt,clone_size,v_call,j_call,cdr3_length,d_call
CASSLRRRYEQYF,TGTGCCAGCAGTTTGCGGCGACGATACGAGCAGTACTTC,NA,TRBV27,TRBJ2-7,13,NA
CASSFAGTSGTSTDTQYF,TGTGCCAGCAGCTTCGCCGGGACTAGCGGGACATCCACAGATACGCAGTATTTT,NA,TRBV7-3,TRBJ2-3,18,TRBD2
CASSPWTGEKLFF,TGTGCCAGCTCACCCTGGACGGGAGAAAAACTGTTTTTT,NA,TRBV18,TRBJ1-4,13,NA
CASSIRLRAQDSTDTQYF,TGTGCCAGTAGTATACGGCTCCGTGCCCAGGACAGTACAGATACGCAGTATTTT,NA,TRBV19,TRBJ2-3,18,NA
CASSPLTGLNTGELFF,TGTGCCAGTAGCCCTCTCACAGGGTTGAATACCGGGGAGCTGTTTTTT,NA,TRBV19,TRBJ2-2,16,NA
CASKAGPGSYEQYF,TGTGCCAGCAAGGCAGGCCCTGGGTCCTACGAGCAGTACTTC,NA,TRBV27,TRBJ2-7,14,NA
CASSLKVGDTQYF,TGTGCCAGCAGCTTAAAGGTCGGAGATACGCAGTATTTT,NA,TRBV7-2,TRBJ2-3,13,NA
CASSLRTGGTGELFF,TGTGCCAGCAGCTTGAGGACAGGGGGCACCGGGGAGCTGTTTTTT,NA,TRBV7-3,TRBJ2-2,15,TRBD1
CASSQQPSDEQFF,TGCGCCAGCAGCCAACAGCCTAGCGATGAGCAGTTCTTC,NA,TRBV4-1,TRBJ2-1,13,NA
CASSLGAGQGYEKLFF,TGCGCCAGCAGCTTGGGAGCGGGACAGGGTTATGAAAAACTGTTTTTT,once,TRBV5-1,TRBJ1-4,16,TRBD1
CASSLVTGPHEQYF,TGTGCCAGCAGCTTAGTAACAGGTCCCCACGAGCAGTACTTC,NA,TRBV7-2,TRBJ2-7,14,NA
CASSFGQGLAKNIQYF,TGCGCCAGCAGCTTCGGACAGGGGTTAGCCAAAAACATTCAGTACTTC,NA,TRBV5-1,TRBJ2-4,16,TRBD1
CASSLQNRGRTEAFF,TGTGCCAGCAGCCTACAAAACAGGGGGCGTACTGAAGCTTTCTTT,medium-sized,TRBV7-6,TRBJ1-1,15,TRBD1
CSVEGGWIYGYTF,TGCAGCGTTGAAGGGGGTTGGATCTATGGCTACACCTTC,once,TRBV29-1,TRBJ1-2,13,NA
CASSFFPTDNYGYTF,TGTGCCAGCAGTTTTTTCCCGACAGATAACTATGGCTACACCTTC,few,TRBV27,TRBJ1-2,15,NA
CASSLLPGTGWYEQYF,TGTGCCAGCAGTCTACTCCCCGGGACAGGTTGGTACGAGCAGTACTTC,NA,TRBV28,TRBJ2-7,16,TRBD1
CASSVGVLSNQPQHF,TGTGCCAGCAGCGTAGGGGTCCTGAGCAATCAGCCCCAGCATTTT,NA,TRBV9,TRBJ1-5,15,NA
CASSYSGRDSNQPQHF,TGTGCCAGCAGTTACTCGGGCAGGGATAGCAATCAGCCCCAGCATTTT,NA,TRBV6-2/TRBV6-3,TRBJ1-5,16,NA
CSASVASETGELFF,TGCAGTGCTAGTGTTGCTTCTGAAACCGGGGAGCTGTTTTTT,NA,TRBV20-1,TRBJ2-2,14,NA